Included here is one T cell receptor beta chain sequence, with context. Trimming cost V 8 bases and J 7 bases; bases outside gene matches: 2. The CDR3 sequence is 11 residues long. Germline V gene data show CDR1 as MNHEY and CDR2 as SVGAGI. The sample comes from a study of technical replicates of blood from a few donors. Using immunoSEQ multiplex PCR, the repertoire was profiled, and TCRdb retains in-frame clones only, with some absent. The sample has 68,000 or so clones; 92% are singletons. The sample was T cells isolated from PBMCs. The V gene is TRBV6-5, the J gene TRBJ1-2; 9 bases match TRBD1. The source of this sequence is a human donor in good health. Written as DNA, the CDR3 is TGTGCCAGCGGACAGGGGCCTGGCTACACCTTC. The encoded protein is CASGQGPGYTF.